This TCR beta chain was obtained from a study of blood T cell repertoires in COVID-19. Background on the study: Sources were T cells, B-cell-depleted T cells, or PBMCs; the material itself was cDNA or gDNA.

Clones were read by immunoSEQ multiplex PCR, and TCRdb kept only the in-frame ones, dropping some. This sample has around 300,000 clones; roughly nine tenths occur once, and the top ten carry about 1.7%. This CDR3 region has 15 residues. The germline V gene encodes CDR1 MNHEY and CDR2 SVGAGI. The V and J ends lost 7 bases and 0 bases, in that order; junction bases with no gene match: 7. Recruits, aged roughly 18 to 90 years, lived in 25 or so US areas. What the recovered Cohort 3 donors had was two negative PCRs, clearance, or symptom resolution. The sequence came from a middle-aged woman who had recovered from COVID-19. Sequenced: PBMCs or T cells enriched from blood (not recorded which). The V call is TRBV6-5, the J call TRBJ2-3; 7 bases line up with TRBD1. Written as DNA, the CDR3 is TGTGCCAGCAAAACAGGGGAGACTAGCACAGATACGCAGTATTTT. It is translated as CASKTGETSTDTQYF.